Presented here are 10 T cell receptor beta chains from one specimen sequenced in a study of blood T cell repertoires in COVID-19. Profiled with immunoSEQ multiplex PCR; TCRdb holds only in-frame clones, not every one. The table has 200,000 to 250,000 clones, almost 90% seen once. The specimen was peripheral blood. Receptors originate from a man in his late teens or twenties with active or convalescent COVID-19.

The J gene is TRBJ2-7, the V gene TRBV19; TRBD1 aligns across 7 bases. The length of the CDR3 is 15 residues. Germline V lookup: CDR1 LNHDA, CDR2 SQIVND (reference sequence). The V and J ends lost 5 bases and 2 bases, in that order; junction bases with no gene match: 9. Written as DNA, the CDR3 is TGTGCCAGTAGTCCCGGGACAGTAGGAACCTACGAGCAGTACTTC. It yields the protein CASSPGTVGTYEQYF.

The V gene is TRBV9, the J gene TRBJ2-7; 8 nucleotides agree with TRBD1. The germline gives CDR1 SGDLS, CDR2 YYNGEE. V trimming: 3 bases; J trimming: 4 bases; junction bases outside the gene matches: 3. The CDR3 runs to 13 residues. CDR3 DNA: TGTGCCAGCAGCGCCAGACAGGGGTACGAGCAGTACTTC. Translating gives CASSARQGYEQYF. The variable domain in full, completed from reference TRBV9 and TRBJ2-7, reads DSGVTQTPKHLITATGQRVTLRCSPRSGDLSVYWYQQSLDQGLQFLIQYYNGEERAKGNILERFSAQQFPDLHSELNLSSLELGDSALYFCASSARQGYEQYFGPGTRLTVT.

This chain joins TRBV28 and TRBJ2-3; possible D gene TRBD1, 6 bases. V shed 6 bases and J shed 0 bases, with 13 bases lying between them. The CDR3 loop spans 15 amino acids. CDR1 and CDR2 from the germline V gene are MDHEN and SYDVKM. The CDR3 DNA follows: TGTGCCAGCAGCAGACAGGCCGCTAGCACAGATACGCAGTATTTT. Encoded protein: CASSRQAASTDTQYF.

CDR3 DNA: TGTGCCAGCAGCTTACCCATGACTTTGAACACTGAAGCTTTCTTT. It yields the protein CASSLPMTLNTEAFF. J is TRBJ1-1 and V is TRBV7-8; D not resolved. Trimming shortened V by 2 bases and J by 0 bases, and 10 bases separated the two germline ends. CDR3 length equals 15 residues. Germline CDR1 reads SGHVS; CDR2 reads FQNEAQ.

The V and J genes are TRBV7-2 and TRBJ1-4; D is unclear. V lost 0 bases and J 10 bases, leaving 12 bases between the germline ends. CDR1 and CDR2 (germline): SGHTA, FQGNSA. The CDR3 contains 14 residues. CDR3 coding DNA: TGTGCCAGCAGCTTAGCTCGACACCACGGAAAACTGTTTTTT. This translates into CASSLARHHGKLFF.

This chain uses TRBV7-2 with TRBJ1-6; a possible D gene is TRBD1 (6 bases). The germline gives CDR1 SGHTA, CDR2 FQGNSA. The CDR3 loop spans 13 amino acids. Trimming removed 6 bases from V and 10 bases from J, with 13 bases in between. The CDR3 spells CASSPGVSSPLHF. DNA of the CDR3: TGTGCCAGCAGTCCAGGGGTGAGCTCACCCCTCCACTTT.

By share, this clone ranks as medium-sized. This chain connects TRBV5-4 to TRBJ2-1; a possible D gene is TRBD2 (7 bases). CDR1 SGHNT and CDR2 YYREEE come from the germline V gene (reference sequence). Trimming took off 3 bases at V and 0 bases at J, with 22 bases between the two ends. The CDR3 loop spans 19 amino acids. In DNA, the CDR3 is TGTGCCAGCAGCTCCGGGGGGCCCACCGGGAGAGGCTCCTACAATGAGCAGTTCTTC. Its translation: CASSSGGPTGRGSYNEQFF.

This clone was counted between two and nine times. The chain carries TRBV2 and TRBJ2-4, with TRBD1 matching 9 bases. This CDR3 is built from 12 residues. Germline V gene lookup returns CDR1 SNHLY and CDR2 FYNNEI. Trimming took 6 bases from V and 8 from J; bases not matched to a gene: 2. The CDR3 nucleotides read TGTGCCAGCAGACGACAGGGGGACATTCAGTACTTC. This sequence encodes CASRRQGDIQYF.

CDR3 sequence reads: CASSGTRYTETQYF. The CDR3 region has the DNA TGTGCCAGCAGCGGGACTAGGTATACGGAGACCCAGTACTTC. The rearrangement links TRBV6-5 to TRBJ2-5; TRBD2 matches at 8 bases. J was trimmed by 5 bases and V by 6 bases; bases with no gene match: 8. The CDR3 has 14 residues. Per the germline V gene, CDR1 is MNHEY and CDR2 is SVGAGI.

This chain links TRBV29-1 with TRBJ1-3; 9 nucleotides align to TRBD1. V was pared by 5 bases and J by 0 bases, with 2 bases of the junction left unmatched. CDR1 SQVTM and CDR2 ANQGSEA come from the germline V gene. The CDR3 is made up of 14 amino acids. CDR3 DNA sequence: TGCAGCGTTATGACAGGGGGCTCTGGAAACACCATATATTTT. Amino acid sequence: CSVMTGGSGNTIYF.